The 18 T cell receptor beta chains given below trace back to one sample, sequenced in a study of cytomegalovirus exposure and HLA in healthy donors. PCR employed 60 Vbeta and 13 Jbeta primers. Some clones are missing from TCRdb's copy, which holds only in-frame ones; the method was immunoSEQ multiplex PCR. The sample lists 75,000 to 80,000 clones, 78% occurring once. What was sequenced was PBMCs. The receptor source for this set is a woman between 35 and 50 years old in good health and CMV-seropositive.

The chain is built from TRBV7-2 and TRBJ2-1, with 7 bases lining up with TRBD2. The CDR3 is 15 amino acids. The germline V gene has CDR1 SGHTA and CDR2 FQGNSA. The V segment lost 1 base and the J segment 4 bases; nucleotides outside the gene matches: 4. CDR3 residues: CASSLGLAAYNEQFF. CDR3 bases: TGTGCCAGCAGCTTAGGTCTAGCGGCTTACAATGAGCAGTTCTTC.

This clone has just one count. This rearrangement joins TRBV28 to TRBJ2-2, with unresolved D. Trimming shortened V by 6 bases and J by 4 bases, and 18 bases separated the two germline ends. In germline, CDR1 is MDHEN, CDR2 SYDVKM. The CDR3 runs 16 residues. The CDR3 is CASSPFDGLATGELFF. The DNA of the CDR3 is TGTGCCAGCAGCCCATTCGATGGGTTAGCCACCGGGGAGCTGTTTTTT.

This clone showed up just a few times. The chain uses TRBV28 and TRBJ1-4, with 8 bases matching TRBD1. CDR1 MDHEN and CDR2 SYDVKM come from the germline V gene. The CDR3 covers 14 residues. V lost 8 bases and J lost 7; bases outside the gene matches: 9. The CDR3 bases are TGTGCCAGCGGACAGGGTGGATGGAGTGAAAAACTGTTTTTT. This gives the protein CASGQGGWSEKLFF.

Comment on this clone: This may be a read error, as it is one base from a much larger clone. Distinct nucleotide sequences in the sample also encode this CDR3. The V and J genes are TRBV6-1 and TRBJ1-1; D is unresolved. Germline values: CDR1 MNHNS, CDR2 SASEGT. This CDR3 is 12 amino acids long. For the CDR3, the DNA is TGTGCCAGCAGCCGGGAGAGCACTGAGGCTTTCTTT. Translated: CASSRESTEAFF.

In DNA form, the CDR3 reads TGTGCCAGCAGCTTGATGGACATACAGAACACTGAAGCTTTCTTT. Translated, it gives CASSLMDIQNTEAFF. The V and J genes are TRBV7-3 and TRBJ1-1; tentative D call: TRBD1 (5 bases). Trimming removed 3 bases from V and 1 base from J, with 12 bases in between. Germline CDR1 reads SGHTA; CDR2 reads FQGTGA. This CDR3 is 15 amino acids long. Full variable domain (missing parts from reference TRBV7-3 and TRBJ1-1): GAGVSQTPSNKVTEKGKYVELRCDPISGHTALYWYRQSLGQGPEFLIYFQGTGAADDSGLPNDRFFAVRPEGSVSTLKIQRTERGDSAVYLCASSLMDIQNTEAFFGQGTRLTVV.

This sequence joins TRBV18 and TRBJ2-2, with D perhaps matching TRBD2 (6 bases). The V end was cut by 3 bases, the J end by 0 bases, with 14 bases between. The CDR3 length is 17 residues. CDR1 is KGHSH and CDR2 is LQKENI in the germline V gene. CDR3 region: CASSPRGFAANTGELFF. In DNA form, the CDR3 reads TGTGCCAGCTCACCTCGGGGGTTCGCCGCGAACACCGGGGAGCTGTTTTTT.

The gene calls are TRBV10-3 and TRBJ2-2, with D possibly TRBD1 on 5 matching bases. Germline CDR1 ENHRY, CDR2 SYGVKD. V was clipped by 6 bases and J by 1 base, with 12 bases between them. This CDR3 has 15 residues. The CDR3 sequence is CAISLVQENTGELFF. The CDR3 bases are TGTGCCATCAGCCTGGTACAGGAGAACACCGGGGAGCTGTTTTTT.

The gene calls are TRBV11-2 and TRBJ1-1; 7 bases align to TRBD1. The junction had 3 bases not matched to a gene; V was cut back by 2 bases and J by 3 bases. Germline V gene sequence: CDR1 SGHAT, CDR2 FQNNGV. The CDR3 contains 14 residues. CDR3 sequence reads: CASSLTGAYTEAFF. The CDR3 bases are TGTGCCAGCAGCTTAACAGGGGCTTACACTGAAGCTTTCTTT.

This clone is a singleton in its sample. This chain links TRBV11-2 with TRBJ2-2; D is uncertain. Trimming shortened V by 2 bases and J by 0 bases, and 4 bases separated the two germline ends. The germline CDR1 and CDR2 sequences are SGHAT and FQNNGV. The CDR3 consists of 14 residues. The chain's CDR3 is CASSLYTNTGELFF. CDR3 bases: TGTGCCAGCAGCTTATATACGAACACCGGGGAGCTGTTTTTT.

This rearrangement joins TRBV5-1 to TRBJ2-7; perhaps TRBD1 as D (6 bases). Per the germline V gene, CDR1 is SGHRS and CDR2 is YFSETQ. This CDR3 is built from 15 residues. V was pared by 3 bases and J by 5 bases, with 18 bases between. The CDR3, as DNA: TGCGCCAGCAGCTCGGCGTGGACAGTCGTTCACGAGCAGTACTTC. Amino acid sequence: CASSSAWTVVHEQYF.

The chain recombines TRBV4-2 with TRBJ2-7; TRBD2 matches at 8 bases. The junction had 5 bases not matched to a gene; V was cut back by 1 base and J by 6 bases. CDR3 length: 14 residues. Per germline, CDR1 LGHNA and CDR2 YNFKEQ. CDR3 residues: CASSQGGGQVEQYF. CDR3 in DNA: TGTGCCAGCAGCCAAGGCGGGGGGCAGGTCGAGCAGTACTTC.

The chain recombines TRBV7-2 with TRBJ1-2; D gene ambiguous. Germline lookup yields CDR1 SGHTA and CDR2 FQGNSA. Trimming took 2 bases from V and 9 from J, leaving 10 bases between them. CDR3 length: 12 residues. The CDR3 DNA reads TGTGCCAGCAGCTTACAGGCGCTGAGCTACACCTTC. Its protein product is CASSLQALSYTF.

The rearrangement uses TRBV7-2 and TRBJ1-2, with D unresolved. Trimming took 1 base from V and 6 from J, leaving 9 bases between them. The germline CDR1 and CDR2 sequences are SGHTA and FQGNSA. The CDR3 loop spans 13 amino acids. CDR3 amino acids: CASSLGRRDGYTF. The DNA of the CDR3 is TGTGCCAGCAGCTTAGGCAGGCGGGATGGCTACACCTTC.

This rearrangement joins TRBV13 to TRBJ1-6, with a weak D call TRBD1 (5 bases). The CDR3 consists of 15 residues. CDR1 and CDR2 (germline): PRHDT, FYEKMQ (reference sequence). V shed 0 bases and J shed 4 bases, with 7 bases lying between them. The CDR3 region has the DNA TGTGCCAGCAGCTTAGGGGGGGGGTATAATTCACCCCTCCACTTT. Protein: CASSLGGGYNSPLHF.

CDR3 coding DNA: TGTGCCAGCACCGCTAGGTCACAGGGCCCCGGGGAGCTGTTTTTT. Amino acids: CASTARSQGPGELFF. V and J are TRBV7-9 and TRBJ2-2; weak D call: TRBD1 (6 bases). CDR3 length: 15 amino acids. V was pared by 7 bases and J by 6 bases, with 18 bases between. In germline, CDR1 is SEHNR, CDR2 FQNEAQ (reference sequence).

The J gene is TRBJ1-2, the V gene TRBV6-1, with D possibly being TRBD1 (6 bases). V lost 4 bases and J lost 1, with 19 bases in between. Per germline, CDR1 MNHNS and CDR2 SASEGT. CDR3 length: 17 amino acids. CDR3 protein: CASSVFRTDQFNYGYTF. CDR3 nucleotide sequence: TGTGCCAGCAGTGTATTCCGGACAGATCAGTTTAACTATGGCTACACCTTC.

V and J are TRBV30 and TRBJ2-7; perhaps TRBD1 as D (5 bases). The CDR3 loop spans 14 amino acids. Germline V gives CDR1 GTSNPN, CDR2 SVGIG (reference sequence). V lost 1 base and J 0 bases, leaving 10 bases between the germline ends. The CDR3 protein is CAWSEDTYSYEQYF. CDR3 bases: TGTGCCTGGAGTGAGGACACTTACTCCTACGAGCAGTACTTC.

This chain links TRBV2 with TRBJ1-1; no reliable D call. Trimming pared 5 bases from V and 1 base from J, leaving 11 bases between. CDR3 length equals 14 residues. From germline, CDR1 is SNHLY and CDR2 FYNNEI. CDR3 sequence reads: CASSQTEQNTEAFF. CDR3 DNA: TGTGCCAGCAGTCAAACAGAACAGAACACTGAAGCTTTCTTT.